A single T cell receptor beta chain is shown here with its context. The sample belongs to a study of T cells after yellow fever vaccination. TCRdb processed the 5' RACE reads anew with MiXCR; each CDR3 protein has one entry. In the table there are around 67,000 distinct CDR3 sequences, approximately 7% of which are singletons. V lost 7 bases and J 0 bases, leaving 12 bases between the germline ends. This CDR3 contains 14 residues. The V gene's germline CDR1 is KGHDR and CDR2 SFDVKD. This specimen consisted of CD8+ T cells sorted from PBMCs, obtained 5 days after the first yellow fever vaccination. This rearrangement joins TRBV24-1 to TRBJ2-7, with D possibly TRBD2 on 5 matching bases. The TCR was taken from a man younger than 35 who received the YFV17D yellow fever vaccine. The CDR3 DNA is TGTGCCACCAGGGAGCGGTGGGGCTCCTACGAGCAGTACGTC. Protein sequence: CATRERWGSYEQYV.